The next 13 T cell receptor beta chains were all read from a single sample in a study of shared clonotypes between healthy human individuals. Assay used: immunoSEQ multiplex PCR; TCRdb lists only in-frame clones, some missing. Found here are approximately 340,000 clones, around 70% of them singletons; the top ten hold roughly 10%. Source material: memory CD4+ T cells sorted from blood. Subset indicated: CD45RA-negative fraction. The receptors stem from a man younger than 45 in good health.

The V gene is TRBV10-1, the J gene TRBJ2-7; D not resolved. The length of the CDR3 is 10 residues. V gave up 8 bases and J gave up 3 bases, with 5 bases separating them. CDR1 and CDR2 from the germline V gene are WNHNN and SYGVQD (reference sequence). In DNA, the CDR3 is TGCGCCAGCTACCTCTACGAGCAGTACTTC. It is translated as CASYLYEQYF.

The chain couples TRBV28 to TRBJ1-3; no firm D call. In germline, CDR1 is MDHEN, CDR2 SYDVKM. This CDR3 has 13 amino acids. With 5 bases removed from V and 1 base from J, the gap between germline ends came to 6 bases. CDR3 sequence reads: CASSIGSGNTIYF. Written as DNA, the CDR3 is TGTGCCAGCAGTATCGGTTCTGGAAACACCATATATTTT.

The gene calls are TRBV28 and TRBJ2-2; D is perhaps TRBD1 (6 bases). The germline gives CDR1 MDHEN, CDR2 SYDVKM. V shed 2 bases and J shed 4 bases, with 11 bases lying between them. The CDR3 consists of 15 residues. The CDR3 spells CASSLGGVSTGELFF. The CDR3, as DNA: TGTGCCAGCAGTTTAGGGGGCGTGAGCACCGGGGAGCTGTTTTTT.

V and J are TRBV2 and TRBJ2-7; D remains ambiguous. Germline V gene sequence: CDR1 SNHLY, CDR2 FYNNEI. V was trimmed by 8 bases and J by 3 bases, leaving 14 bases between them. The length of the CDR3 is 13 residues. CDR3 sequence reads: CASRLEVSYEQYF. CDR3 nucleotides: TGTGCCAGCCGTTTAGAGGTTAGCTACGAGCAGTACTTC.

This CDR3 is CASSLVSGTVSSGELFF. The DNA for the CDR3 is TGTGCCAGCAGCTTGGTCTCCGGGACGGTATCATCCGGGGAGCTGTTTTTT. The chain links TRBV7-2 to TRBJ2-2; either TRBD1 or TRBD2 may supply D (5 bases each). The germline V gene encodes CDR1 SGHTA and CDR2 FQGNSA. The CDR3 loop spans 17 amino acids. The ends were cut back, 3 bases at V and 6 bases at J, with 20 bases in the middle.

The V call is TRBV6-5, the J call TRBJ2-1; TRBD2 aligns across 8 bases. Germline trimming cut 2 bases from V and 6 bases from J; bases unmatched to any gene: 6. The CDR3 spans 15 residues. In germline, CDR1 is MNHEY, CDR2 SVGAGI. This chain's CDR3 is CASSYGLAAANEQFF. The CDR3, as DNA: TGTGCCAGCAGTTACGGACTAGCAGCCGCCAATGAGCAGTTCTTC.

This clone was found once. V and J are TRBV19 and TRBJ1-1; TRBD1 is a possible D gene (6 bases). Trimming left V 3 bases short and J 0 bases short, with 17 bases between. CDR1 and CDR2 from the germline V gene are LNHDA and SQIVND (reference sequence). The CDR3 consists of 17 residues. The CDR3, as DNA: TGTGCCAGTAGTATGTCGGTTTGGAGGACAGTGAACACTGAAGCTTTCTTT. This translates into CASSMSVWRTVNTEAFF.

This clone appeared a single time. The chain recombines TRBV6-5 with TRBJ2-7, with D uncertain. Germline loops: CDR1 MNHEY, CDR2 SVGAGI. This CDR3 is 11 amino acids long. V was trimmed by 8 bases and J by 4 bases, leaving 9 bases between them. CDR3 in DNA: TGTGCCAGCGGTGGCAGGTACGAGCAGTACTTC. Its protein product is CASGGRYEQYF.

V and J are TRBV9 and TRBJ2-1, with 9 bases aligning to TRBD2. The CDR3 is 18 amino acids. J lost 5 bases, V lost 0 bases, and 12 bases had no gene match. From germline, CDR1 is SGDLS and CDR2 YYNGEE. CDR3 region: CASSVAMGSRLADNEQFF. The CDR3 nucleotides read TGTGCCAGCAGCGTAGCCATGGGTTCGAGACTAGCGGACAATGAGCAGTTCTTC. Drawing the rest from reference TRBV9 and TRBJ2-1, the complete variable domain is DSGVTQTPKHLITATGQRVTLRCSPRSGDLSVYWYQQSLDQGLQFLIQYYNGEERAKGNILERFSAQQFPDLHSELNLSSLELGDSALYFCASSVAMGSRLADNEQFFGPGTRLTVL.

This rearrangement joins TRBV10-3 to TRBJ1-5; TRBD1 might be the D (5 bases). CDR1 is ENHRY, CDR2 SYGVKD, per germline. The CDR3 spans 13 residues. V was clipped by 6 bases and J by 2 bases, with 8 bases between them. The CDR3 loop reads CAIRGDRNQPQHF. As DNA, the CDR3 is TGTGCCATCAGGGGGGACCGCAATCAGCCCCAGCATTTT.

The rearrangement uses TRBV29-1 and TRBJ2-7; 8 bases are shared with TRBD1. In germline, CDR1 is SQVTM, CDR2 ANQGSEA. CDR3 length equals 13 residues. With 5 bases clipped from V and 5 bases from J, the junction kept 8 bases outside the gene matches. The CDR3 region has the DNA TGCAGCGTTAACAGGGGGTCTATGGACGAGCAGTACTTC. Its protein product is CSVNRGSMDEQYF.

This chain links TRBV4-3 with TRBJ1-2; D gene ambiguous. CDR3 length: 14 residues. Per the germline V gene, CDR1 is LGHNA and CDR2 is YSLEER. The V end was cut by 4 bases, the J end by 4 bases, with 13 bases between. The CDR3 sequence is CASSPHGVLYGYTF. CDR3 nucleotides: TGCGCCAGCAGCCCCCACGGGGTACTCTATGGCTACACCTTC.

The chain has TRBV2 and TRBJ2-6; no firm D call. This CDR3 is 14 amino acids long. The germline V gene has CDR1 SNHLY and CDR2 FYNNEI. V was pared by 9 bases and J by 0 bases, with 9 bases between. CDR3 bases: TGTGCCAGTGGGGTTAGCTCTGGGGCCAACGTCCTGACTTTC. Its translation is CASGVSSGANVLTF.